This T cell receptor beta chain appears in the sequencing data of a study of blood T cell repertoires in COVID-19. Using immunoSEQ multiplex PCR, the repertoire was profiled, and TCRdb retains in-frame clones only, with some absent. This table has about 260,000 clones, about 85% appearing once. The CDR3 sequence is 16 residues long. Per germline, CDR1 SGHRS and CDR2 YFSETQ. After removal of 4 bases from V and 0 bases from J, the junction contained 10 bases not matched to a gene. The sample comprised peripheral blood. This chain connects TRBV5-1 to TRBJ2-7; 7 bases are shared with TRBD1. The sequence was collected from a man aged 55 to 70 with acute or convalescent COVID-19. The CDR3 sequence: CASSLTPGTASYEQYF. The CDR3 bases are TGCGCCAGCAGCCTCACCCCCGGGACAGCCTCCTACGAGCAGTACTTC.